This TCR beta chain came from a study of neurological immune-mediated disorders. This clonotype has a count of ten or more. Its antigen is unknown. The authors produced cDNA by 5'RACE using 10-nucleotide random UMIs. TCRdb fed the 5' RACE reads into MiXCR, producing one record per CDR3 protein. The sample carries about 36,000 distinct CDR3 sequences, around 10% recorded once. Study-wide points: The expanded clones of different subjects shared no CDR3 amino acid sequences (suggesting private repertoires in all groups).

This CDR3 has 13 residues. CDR1 and CDR2 (germline): SGHRS, YFSETQ. V trimming: 4 bases; J trimming: 4 bases; junction bases outside the gene matches: 3. Indicated time point: technical triplicate 1. This clonotype was obtained from a man aged 55 to 69 with HTLV-1-associated myelopathy (HAM/TSP). Input material: PBMCs. The chain combines TRBV5-1 with TRBJ1-2, with 8 bases that match TRBD1. CDR3 in DNA: TGCGCCAGCAGCCTGGACAGGGTCTATGGCTACACCTTC. This gives the protein CASSLDRVYGYTF.